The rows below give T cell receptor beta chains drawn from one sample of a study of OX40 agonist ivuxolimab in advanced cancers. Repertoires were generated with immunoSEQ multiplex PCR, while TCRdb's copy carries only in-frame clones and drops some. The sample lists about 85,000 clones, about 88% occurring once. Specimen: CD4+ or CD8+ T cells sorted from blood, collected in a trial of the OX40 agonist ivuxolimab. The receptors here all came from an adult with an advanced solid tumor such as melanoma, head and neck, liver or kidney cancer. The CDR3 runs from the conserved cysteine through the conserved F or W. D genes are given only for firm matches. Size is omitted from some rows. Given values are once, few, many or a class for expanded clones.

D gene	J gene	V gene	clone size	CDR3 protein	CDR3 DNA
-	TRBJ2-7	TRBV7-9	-	CASSLNTYEQYF	TGTGCCAGCAGCTTGAATACCTACGAGCAGTACTTC
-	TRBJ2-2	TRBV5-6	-	CASSRDFDTGELFF	TGTGCCAGCAGCCGGGACTTTGACACCGGGGAGCTGTTTTTT
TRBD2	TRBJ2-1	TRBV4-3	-	CASSPQTSGSSYNEQFF	TGCGCCAGCAGCCCACAGACTAGCGGGAGCTCCTACAATGAGCAGTTCTTC
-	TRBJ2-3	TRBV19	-	CASGLSGGTDTQYF	TGTGCCAGTGGACTATCAGGGGGCACAGATACGCAGTATTTT
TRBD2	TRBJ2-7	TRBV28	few	CASYPPGASGRSSHYEQYF	TGTGCCAGCTACCCTCCGGGGGCTAGCGGGAGATCCTCCCATTACGAGCAGTACTTC
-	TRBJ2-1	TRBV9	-	CASSAKGGTDNEQFF	TGTGCCAGCAGCGCCAAGGGCGGGACAGACAATGAGCAGTTCTTC
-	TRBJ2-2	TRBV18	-	CASSPSTGSTGELFF	TGTGCCAGCTCACCGTCCACAGGGAGCACCGGGGAGCTGTTTTTT
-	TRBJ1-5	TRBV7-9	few	CASSSVGYSNQPQHF	TGTGCCAGCAGCTCCGTGGGCTACAGCAATCAGCCCCAGCATTTT
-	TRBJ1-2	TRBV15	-	CATSPAGTRDGYTF	TGTGCCACCAGCCCGGCGGGGACTAGAGATGGCTACACCTTC
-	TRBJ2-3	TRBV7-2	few	CASSLAASIDTQYF	TGTGCCAGCAGCTTAGCGGCTAGCATAGATACGCAGTATTTT
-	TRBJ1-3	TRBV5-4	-	CASSRVAGEESTIYF	TGTGCCAGCAGTCGAGTCGCGGGGGAGGAATCCACCATATATTTT
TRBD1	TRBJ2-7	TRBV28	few	CASSLSQGARDEQYF	TGTGCCAGCAGTTTATCACAGGGGGCGCGGGACGAGCAGTACTTC
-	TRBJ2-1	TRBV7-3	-	CASSRTTGVSGNEQFF	TGTGCCAGCAGCAGAACAACGGGGGTGTCGGGCAATGAGCAGTTCTTC
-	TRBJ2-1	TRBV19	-	CASSNKQGYEQFF	TGTGCCAGTAGTAACAAACAGGGATATGAGCAGTTCTTC